These 5 T cell receptor beta chains originate from one sample sequenced in a study of OX40 agonist ivuxolimab in advanced cancers. Clones were sequenced by immunoSEQ multiplex PCR, and TCRdb holds only the in-frame ones, with some missing. The sample has roughly 70,000 clones, over 80% seen once; the top ten hold approximately 0.32%. The starting material was CD4+ or CD8+ T cells sorted from blood, obtained in a trial of the OX40 agonist ivuxolimab. The origin of the receptors is an adult with an advanced solid tumor such as melanoma, head and neck, liver or kidney cancer.

The genes are TRBV23-1 and TRBJ2-1; TRBD2 might be the D (6 bases). TRBV23-1 counts as an open reading frame of uncertain function. The CDR3 length is 14 residues. V lost 4 bases and J lost 7, with 14 bases in between. CDR3 sequence: CASSLGTGGNEQFF. DNA for the CDR3: TGCGCCAGCAGTCTCGGGACTGGGGGTAATGAGCAGTTCTTC.

This rearrangement joins TRBV6-5 to TRBJ2-1; TRBD1 or TRBD2 may be the D gene (5 bases each). Germline loops: CDR1 MNHEY, CDR2 SVGAGI. V lost 6 bases to trimming and J lost 4 bases, with 13 bases between them. CDR3 size: 14 residues. CDR3 sequence (DNA): TGTGCCAGCAGCCGGGACGACACTTACAATGAGCAGTTCTTC. It is translated as CASSRDDTYNEQFF.

This chain connects TRBV9 to TRBJ1-1; D may be TRBD1 (6 bases). Germline loops: CDR1 SGDLS, CDR2 YYNGEE. V lost 4 bases and J 1 base, leaving 8 bases between the germline ends. There are 13 residues in the CDR3. CDR3: CASSRTANTEAFF. Here the CDR3 DNA reads TGTGCCAGCAGCAGGACAGCGAACACTGAAGCTTTCTTT.

The chain combines TRBV19 with TRBJ1-1; D is ambiguous. The V and J ends lost 5 bases and 0 bases respectively, with 13 bases between them. Per the germline V gene, CDR1 is LNHDA and CDR2 is SQIVND (reference sequence). CDR3 length: 15 residues. The chain's CDR3 is CASSPRNSLNTEAFF. CDR3 in DNA: TGTGCCAGTAGTCCCCGTAACAGCTTGAACACTGAAGCTTTCTTT.

This chain links TRBV27 with TRBJ1-5; TRBD1 matches at 8 bases. The CDR3 has 15 residues. The junction had 4 bases not matched to a gene; V was cut back by 0 bases and J by 6 bases. Germline values: CDR1 MNHEY, CDR2 SMNVEV (reference sequence). The CDR3 DNA is TGTGCCAGCAGTTTATCCCCAGGGGGCATTCAGCCCCAGCATTTT. This sequence encodes CASSLSPGGIQPQHF.